This T cell receptor beta chain is drawn from a study of cytomegalovirus exposure and HLA in healthy donors. Overall study findings and caveats: The productive fraction for most TCR beta V segments was about 87% or about 30% in an earlier analysis. TRBV6-2, TRBV6-3 and some other V segments were unresolvable in 87-base-pair reads.

PCR employed 60 Vbeta and 13 Jbeta primers. Libraries were prepared by immunoSEQ multiplex PCR; TCRdb keeps only in-frame clonotypes and omits some of them. Seen here are some 150,000 clones, approximately 85% observed once, and the top ten hold more than 2%. The CDR3 has 15 residues. Germline CDR1 is MNHNS and CDR2 is SASEGT. The J segment lost 3 bases and the V segment lost 7 bases, leaving 6 bases of the junction unmatched. Comment on this clone: Its specificity is not known.

The receptor was isolated from a woman aged 18-29 years in good health and CMV-seronegative. The chain links TRBV6-1 to TRBJ2-3, with 11 bases matching TRBD1. The sequenced sample consisted of PBMCs. For the CDR3, the DNA is TGTGCCAGCACCTTTGGACAGGGGGCAACAGATACGCAGTATTTT. Translation: CASTFGQGATDTQYF.